The 8 T cell receptor beta chains presented below share a single source sample, sequenced in a study of cytomegalovirus exposure and HLA in healthy donors. The protocol was immunoSEQ multiplex PCR, while the TCRdb copy is restricted to in-frame clones and leaves out a portion. This table has more than 150,000 clones, more than 70% appearing once. Sequences were obtained from PBMCs. These receptors all come from a young man in good health and CMV-seronegative.

This chain uses TRBV10-3 with TRBJ1-2, with TRBD1 matching 10 bases. The CDR3 sequence is 14 residues long. CDR1 and CDR2 (germline): ENHRY, SYGVKD. V lost 7 bases, J lost 3 bases, and 5 bases stayed unmatched. The CDR3 coding sequence is TGTGCCATCACCCCGACAGGGGGCGACTATGGCTACACCTTC. Amino acid sequence: CAITPTGGDYGYTF.

The CDR3 coding sequence is TGTGCCATCAGTGTAACAGGGACTGGAAACACCATATATTTT. Its protein is CAISVTGTGNTIYF. The chain has TRBV10-3 and TRBJ1-3, with D possibly TRBD1 on 6 matching bases. This CDR3 has 14 amino acids. V gave up 4 bases and J gave up 2 bases, with 9 bases separating them. The germline V gene has CDR1 ENHRY and CDR2 SYGVKD.

This sequence joins TRBV29-1 and TRBJ2-7, with 8 nucleotides matching TRBD2. The length of the CDR3 is 17 residues. Germline V gene sequence: CDR1 SQVTM, CDR2 ANQGSEA. J lost 0 bases, V lost 3 bases, and 13 bases had no gene match. CDR3 nucleotides: TGCAGCGTTGATGGTCTGGGCGGGAGGTACAACTCCTACGAGCAGTACTTC. It is translated as CSVDGLGGRYNSYEQYF.

V gene TRBV7-6 combines with J gene TRBJ1-2; 10 bases agree with TRBD1. CDR1 SGHVS and CDR2 FNYEAQ come from the germline V gene. V shed 5 bases and J 4 bases; nucleotides not matched to a gene: 7. The CDR3 is made up of 15 amino acids. CDR3 sequence: CASSPGTGEGYGYTF. In nucleotides, the CDR3 is TGTGCCAGCAGCCCCGGGACAGGGGAAGGCTATGGCTACACCTTC.

The rearrangement joins TRBV11-3 to TRBJ2-5; D is perhaps TRBD1 (6 bases). Germline lookup yields CDR1 SGHNT and CDR2 YENEEA. Trimming pared 5 bases from V and 4 bases from J, leaving 11 bases between. This CDR3 has 13 amino acids. The CDR3 reads CASSPGVRETQYF. CDR3 bases: TGTGCCAGCAGCCCAGGGGTAAGAGAGACCCAGTACTTC.

The gene calls are TRBV19 and TRBJ1-5; no clear D gene. The CDR3 contains 13 residues. V lost 6 bases and J lost 4, with 10 bases in between. The germline gives CDR1 LNHDA, CDR2 SQIVND (reference sequence). CDR3 sequence: CASSDQANQPQHF. CDR3 coding DNA: TGTGCCAGTAGCGATCAGGCGAATCAGCCCCAGCATTTT.

The V call is TRBV6-5, the J call TRBJ2-7; D is perhaps TRBD1 (6 bases). The V end lost 7 bases, the J end lost 4 bases, and 20 bases lay between the germline ends. The CDR3 loop spans 15 amino acids. From germline, CDR1 is MNHEY and CDR2 SVGAGI. The CDR3 DNA sequence: TGTGCCAGCAAGGTCGTTCCGGACAGTGAATACGAGCAGTACTTC. Its translation: CASKVVPDSEYEQYF.

The CDR3 bases are TGTGCCAGTAGCCCGAGGGACACGATTACCTACGAGCAGTACTTC. Translation: CASSPRDTITYEQYF. The genes are TRBV19 and TRBJ2-7, with D possibly TRBD1 on 6 matching bases. Looked up from germline, CDR1 is LNHDA and CDR2 is SQIVND (reference sequence). This CDR3 spans 15 amino acids. Trimming took off 6 bases at V and 2 bases at J, with 17 bases between the two ends.